This TCR beta chain originates from a study of shared clonotypes between healthy human individuals. Assay used: immunoSEQ multiplex PCR; TCRdb lists only in-frame clones, some missing. The sample holds about 2,200,000 clones, about 92% seen once. As defined, naive CD8 cells were CD45RO-negative and positively selected for CCR7, with terminally differentiated effector memory CD45RA+ cells excluded. What was sequenced was naive CD8+ T cells from PBMCs. This TCR came from a man younger than 35 in good health. Some clones in this sample may be carry-over from other donors' samples.

This chain's CDR3 is CASSQIETSVSEQYF. Written as DNA, the CDR3 is TGTGCCAGCAGCCAGATTGAGACTAGCGTCTCCGAGCAGTACTTC. The chain is built from TRBV4-2 and TRBJ2-7; 8 bases map to TRBD2. Looked up from germline, CDR1 is LGHNA and CDR2 is YNFKEQ. V was pared by 3 bases and J by 6 bases, with 10 bases of the junction left unmatched. The CDR3 runs 15 residues.